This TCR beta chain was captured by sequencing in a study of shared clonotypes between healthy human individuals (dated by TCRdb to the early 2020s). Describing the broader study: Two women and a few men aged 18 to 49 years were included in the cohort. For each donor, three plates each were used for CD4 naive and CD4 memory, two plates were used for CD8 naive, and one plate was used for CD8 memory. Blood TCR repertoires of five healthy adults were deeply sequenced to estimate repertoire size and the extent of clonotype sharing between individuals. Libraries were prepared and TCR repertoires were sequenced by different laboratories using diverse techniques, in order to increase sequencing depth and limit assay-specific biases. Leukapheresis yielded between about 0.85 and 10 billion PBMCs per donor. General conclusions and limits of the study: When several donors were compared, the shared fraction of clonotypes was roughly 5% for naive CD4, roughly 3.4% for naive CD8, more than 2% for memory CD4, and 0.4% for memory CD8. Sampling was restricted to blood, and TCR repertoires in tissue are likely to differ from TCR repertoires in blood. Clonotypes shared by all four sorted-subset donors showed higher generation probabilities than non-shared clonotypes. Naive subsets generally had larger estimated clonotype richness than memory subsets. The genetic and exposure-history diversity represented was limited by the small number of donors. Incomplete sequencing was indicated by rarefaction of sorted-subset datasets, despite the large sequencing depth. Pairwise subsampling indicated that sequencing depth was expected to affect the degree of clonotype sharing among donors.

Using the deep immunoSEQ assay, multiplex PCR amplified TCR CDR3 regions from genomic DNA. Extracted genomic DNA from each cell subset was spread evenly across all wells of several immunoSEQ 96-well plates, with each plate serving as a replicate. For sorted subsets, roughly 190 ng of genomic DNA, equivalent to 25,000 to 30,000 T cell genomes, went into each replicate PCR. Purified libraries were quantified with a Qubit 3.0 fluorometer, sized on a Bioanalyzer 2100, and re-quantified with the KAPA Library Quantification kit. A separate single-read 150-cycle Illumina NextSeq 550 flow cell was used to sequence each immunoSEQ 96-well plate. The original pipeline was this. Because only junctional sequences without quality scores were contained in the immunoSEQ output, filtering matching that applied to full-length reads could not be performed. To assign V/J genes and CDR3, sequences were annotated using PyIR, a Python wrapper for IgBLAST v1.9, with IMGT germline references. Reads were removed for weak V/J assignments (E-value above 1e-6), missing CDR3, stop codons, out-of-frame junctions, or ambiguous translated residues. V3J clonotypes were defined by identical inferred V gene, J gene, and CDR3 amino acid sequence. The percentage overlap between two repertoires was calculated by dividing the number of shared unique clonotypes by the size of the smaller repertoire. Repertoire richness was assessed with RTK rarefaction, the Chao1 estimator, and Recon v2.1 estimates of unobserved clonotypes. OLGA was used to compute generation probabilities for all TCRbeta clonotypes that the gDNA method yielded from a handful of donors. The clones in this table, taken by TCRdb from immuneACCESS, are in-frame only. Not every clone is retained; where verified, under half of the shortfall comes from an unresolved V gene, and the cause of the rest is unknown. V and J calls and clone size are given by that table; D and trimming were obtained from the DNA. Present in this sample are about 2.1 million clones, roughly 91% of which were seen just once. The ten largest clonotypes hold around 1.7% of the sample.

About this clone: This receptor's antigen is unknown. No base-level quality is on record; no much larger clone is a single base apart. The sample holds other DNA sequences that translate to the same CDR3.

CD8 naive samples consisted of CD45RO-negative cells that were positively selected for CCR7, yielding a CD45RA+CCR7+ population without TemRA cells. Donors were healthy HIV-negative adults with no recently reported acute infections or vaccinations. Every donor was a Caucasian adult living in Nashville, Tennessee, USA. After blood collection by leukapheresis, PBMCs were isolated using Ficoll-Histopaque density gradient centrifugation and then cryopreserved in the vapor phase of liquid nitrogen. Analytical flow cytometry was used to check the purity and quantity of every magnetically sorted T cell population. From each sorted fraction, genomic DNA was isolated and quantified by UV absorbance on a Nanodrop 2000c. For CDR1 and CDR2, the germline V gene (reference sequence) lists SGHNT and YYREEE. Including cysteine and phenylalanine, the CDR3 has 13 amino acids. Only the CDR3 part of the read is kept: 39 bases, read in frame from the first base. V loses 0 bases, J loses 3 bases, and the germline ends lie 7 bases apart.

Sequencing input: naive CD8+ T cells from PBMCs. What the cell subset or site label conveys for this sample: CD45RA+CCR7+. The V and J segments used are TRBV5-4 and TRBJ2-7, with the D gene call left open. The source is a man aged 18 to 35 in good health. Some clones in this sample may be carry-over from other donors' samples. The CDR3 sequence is CASSLGQHYEQYF. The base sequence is TGTGCCAGCAGCTTGGGCCAACACTACGAGCAGTACTTC. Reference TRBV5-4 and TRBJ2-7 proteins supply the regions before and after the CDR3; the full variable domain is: ETGVTQSPTHLIKTRGQQVTLRCSSQSGHNTVSWYQQALGQGPQFIFQYYREEENGRGNFPPRFSGLQFPNYSSELNVNALELDDSALYLCASSLGQHYEQYFGPGTRLTVT.